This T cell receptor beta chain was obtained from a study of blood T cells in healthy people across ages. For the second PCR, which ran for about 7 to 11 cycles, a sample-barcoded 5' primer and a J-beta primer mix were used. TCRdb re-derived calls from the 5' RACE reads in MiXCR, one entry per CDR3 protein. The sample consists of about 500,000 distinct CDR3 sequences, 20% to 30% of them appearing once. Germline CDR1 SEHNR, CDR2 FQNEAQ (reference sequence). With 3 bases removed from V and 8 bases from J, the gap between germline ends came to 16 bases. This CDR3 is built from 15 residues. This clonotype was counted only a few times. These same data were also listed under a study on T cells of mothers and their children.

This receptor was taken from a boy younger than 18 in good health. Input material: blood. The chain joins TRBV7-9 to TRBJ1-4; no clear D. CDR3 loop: CASSLVGERREKLFF. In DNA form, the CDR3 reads TGTGCCAGCAGCTTGGTCGGAGAGCGACGAGAAAAACTGTTTTTT.